The clone carrying this T cell receptor beta chain has only a few counts. Its matching antigen is unknown. Germline V gives CDR1 ENHRY, CDR2 SYGVKD. This CDR3 region has 15 residues. V lost 3 bases and J 0 bases, leaving 9 bases between the germline ends. MiXCR, applied by TCRdb to the reads, yields one record per CDR3 protein. The sample holds around 94,000 distinct CDR3 sequences, approximately 15% seen once. The sample originates from a study of T cell repertoires in cytomegalovirus infection. Study summary: Signatures in public TCR beta sequences pointed to both CMV infection and matching HLA type.

Regarding the study as a whole: Dominant in the ex vivo response were TCR beta clonotypes restricted by HLA-C and specific for CMV. Summed public TCR beta family frequency identified CMV carriers bearing the relevant HLA.

The J gene is TRBJ1-3, the V gene TRBV10-3; D might be TRBD1 (5 bases). This clonotype originated in a human donor in good health (CMV status not recorded). Some clones in this sample may be carry-over from other donors' samples. Sequencing was carried out using PBMCs. The CDR3 is CAISDIGASGNTIYF. The DNA for the CDR3 is TGTGCCATCAGTGACATTGGGGCCTCTGGAAACACCATATATTTT.